This T cell receptor beta chain stems from a study of shared clonotypes between healthy human individuals. Germline assignment: CDR1 SGHTA and CDR2 FQGTGA. The CDR3 totals 14 residues. J lost 6 bases, V lost 6 bases, and 9 bases had no gene match. The assay was immunoSEQ multiplex PCR, and TCRdb's table has in-frame clones only and misses some. The data contain 1,500,000 or so clones, around 97% of them singletons. This TCR was sampled from a man aged 30-40 years in good health. The chain uses TRBV7-3 and TRBJ2-7, with 9 bases lining up with TRBD2. The sample taken for sequencing was naive CD4+ T cells sorted from blood. As for subset: CD45RA+ positively selected. This chain's CDR3 is CASSQGTSIREQYF. Written as DNA, the CDR3 is TGTGCCAGCAGTCAGGGGACTAGCATACGCGAGCAGTACTTC.